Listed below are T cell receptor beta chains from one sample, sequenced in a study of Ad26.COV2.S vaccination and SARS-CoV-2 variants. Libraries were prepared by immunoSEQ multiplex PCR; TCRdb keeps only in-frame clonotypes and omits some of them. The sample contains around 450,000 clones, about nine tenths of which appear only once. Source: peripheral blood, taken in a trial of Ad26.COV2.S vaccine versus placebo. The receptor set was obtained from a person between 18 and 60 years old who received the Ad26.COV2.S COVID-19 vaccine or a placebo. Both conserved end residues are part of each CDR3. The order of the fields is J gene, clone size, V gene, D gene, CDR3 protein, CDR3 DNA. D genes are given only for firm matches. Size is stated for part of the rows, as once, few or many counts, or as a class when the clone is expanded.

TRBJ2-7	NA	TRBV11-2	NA	CASSLAAVSYEQYF	TGTGCCAGCAGCTTAGCGGCAGTCTCCTACGAGCAGTACTTC
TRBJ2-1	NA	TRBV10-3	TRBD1	CASGTVQGEQFF	TGTGCCTCAGGGACAGTTCAGGGTGAGCAGTTCTTC
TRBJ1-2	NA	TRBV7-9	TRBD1	CASNLVPQGAHYGYTF	TGTGCCAGCAACTTGGTCCCCCAGGGGGCGCACTATGGCTACACCTTC
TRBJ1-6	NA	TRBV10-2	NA	CASSDWGVVSPLHF	TGCGCCAGCAGTGACTGGGGAGTCGTTTCACCCCTCCACTTT
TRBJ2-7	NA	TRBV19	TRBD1	CASSRPGTGGYEQYF	TGTGCCAGTAGTCGACCCGGGACAGGAGGTTACGAGCAGTACTTC
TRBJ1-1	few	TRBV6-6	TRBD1	CASTFGQGKAFF	TGTGCCAGCACCTTCGGACAGGGCAAAGCTTTCTTT
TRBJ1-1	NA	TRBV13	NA	CASSFNPTGRGTEAFF	TGTGCCAGCAGCTTTAACCCCACAGGGAGGGGCACTGAAGCTTTCTTT
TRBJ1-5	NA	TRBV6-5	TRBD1	CASSYTGGANQPQHF	TGTGCCAGCAGTTACACAGGGGGCGCCAATCAGCCCCAGCATTTT
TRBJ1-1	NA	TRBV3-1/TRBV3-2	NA	CASSPPRSTEAFF	TGTGCCAGCAGCCCTCCCCGGAGCACTGAAGCTTTCTTT
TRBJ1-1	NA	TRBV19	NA	CASSLRGGMNTEAFF	TGTGCCAGTAGCCTTCGTGGGGGCATGAACACTGAAGCTTTCTTT
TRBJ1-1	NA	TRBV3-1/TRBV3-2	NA	CASSQGGGGDTEAFF	TGTGCCAGCAGCCAAGGCGGTGGGGGCGACACTGAAGCTTTCTTT
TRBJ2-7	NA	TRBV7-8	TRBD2	CASSLAAAGGGSYEQYF	TGTGCCAGCAGCTTAGCGGCCGCGGGCGGGGGCTCCTACGAGCAGTACTTC
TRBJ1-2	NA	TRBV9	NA	CASSSTGGMGHYGYTF	TGTGCCAGCAGCTCCACTGGAGGGATGGGGCACTATGGCTACACCTTC
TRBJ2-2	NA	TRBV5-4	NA	CASTSQGVNTGKLFF	TGTGCCAGCACCTCCCAAGGGGTGAACACCGGGAAGCTGTTTTTT
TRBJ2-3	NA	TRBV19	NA	CASRRLARGFTDTQYF	TGTGCCAGCCGTAGACTAGCTAGGGGGTTCACAGATACGCAGTATTTT
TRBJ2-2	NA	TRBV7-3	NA	CASSLRLGELFF	TGTGCCAGCAGCCTCAGGCTTGGGGAGCTGTTTTTT